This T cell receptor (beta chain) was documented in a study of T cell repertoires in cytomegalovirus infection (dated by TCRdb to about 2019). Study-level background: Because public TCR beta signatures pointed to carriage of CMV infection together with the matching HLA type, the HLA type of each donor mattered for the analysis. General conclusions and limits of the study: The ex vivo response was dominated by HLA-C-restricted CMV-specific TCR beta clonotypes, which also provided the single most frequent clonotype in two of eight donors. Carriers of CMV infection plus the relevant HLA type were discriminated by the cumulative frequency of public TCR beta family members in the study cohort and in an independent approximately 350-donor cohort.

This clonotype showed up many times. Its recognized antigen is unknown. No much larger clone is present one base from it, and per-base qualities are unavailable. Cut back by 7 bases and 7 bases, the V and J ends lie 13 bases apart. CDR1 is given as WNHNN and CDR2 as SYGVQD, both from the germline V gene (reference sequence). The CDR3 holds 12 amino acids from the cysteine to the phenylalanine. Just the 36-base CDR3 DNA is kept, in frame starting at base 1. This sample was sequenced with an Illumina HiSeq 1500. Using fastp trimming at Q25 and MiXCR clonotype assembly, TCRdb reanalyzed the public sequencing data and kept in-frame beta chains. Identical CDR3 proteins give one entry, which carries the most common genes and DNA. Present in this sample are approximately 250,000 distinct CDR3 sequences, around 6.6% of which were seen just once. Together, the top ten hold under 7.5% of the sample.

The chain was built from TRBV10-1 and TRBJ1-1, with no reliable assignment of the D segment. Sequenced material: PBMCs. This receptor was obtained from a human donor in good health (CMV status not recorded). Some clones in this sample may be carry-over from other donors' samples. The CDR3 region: CASMGPRGEAFF. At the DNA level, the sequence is TGCGCCAGCATGGGCCCCCGGGGTGAAGCTTTCTTT.